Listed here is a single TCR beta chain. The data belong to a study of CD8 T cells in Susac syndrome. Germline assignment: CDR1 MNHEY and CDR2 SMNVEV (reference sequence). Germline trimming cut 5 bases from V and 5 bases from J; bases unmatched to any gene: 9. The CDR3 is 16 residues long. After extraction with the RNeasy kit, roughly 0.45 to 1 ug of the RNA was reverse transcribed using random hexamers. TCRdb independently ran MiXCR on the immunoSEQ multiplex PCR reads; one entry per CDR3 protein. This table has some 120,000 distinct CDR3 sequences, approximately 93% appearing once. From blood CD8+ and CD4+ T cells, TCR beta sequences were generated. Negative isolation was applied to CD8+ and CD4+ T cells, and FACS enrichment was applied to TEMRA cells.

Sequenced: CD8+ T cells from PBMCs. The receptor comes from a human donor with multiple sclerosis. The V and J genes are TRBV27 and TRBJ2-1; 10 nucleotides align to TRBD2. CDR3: CASSPPVAGGHNEQFF. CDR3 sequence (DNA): TGTGCCAGCAGTCCCCCTGTAGCGGGGGGCCACAATGAGCAGTTCTTC.